The rows below give T cell receptor beta chains drawn from one sample of a study of T-cell reconstitution after alpha-beta-depleted transplantation in children. One entry per CDR3 protein results from TCRdb running MiXCR on the PCR reads. Of 500,000 to 600,000 distinct CDR3 sequences listed, approximately 20% are singletons. The source was PBMCs from the stem cell graft donor, collected from the stem cell graft. The receptors here all came from a human donor who donated a stem cell graft to a child with acute lymphoblastic leukemia. The CDR3 runs from the conserved cysteine through the conserved F or W. Each record gives: clone size, V gene, J gene, D gene, CDR3 protein, CDR3 DNA. A D gene is named only where the DNA matches it firmly. Clone sizes are given selectively: once, few, many, or a class where the clone is expanded.

>-|TRBV3-1|TRBJ2-1|TRBD2
CASSQGRLAVYNEQFF
TGTGCCAGCAGCCAAGGAAGACTAGCGGTTTACAATGAGCAGTTCTTC
>few|TRBV4-1|TRBJ2-5|-
CASSQAVQETQYF
TGCGCCAGCAGCCAAGCGGTCCAAGAGACCCAGTACTTC
>-|TRBV6-2/TRBV6-3|TRBJ1-2|TRBD1
CASIAWTGTADGYTF
TGTGCCAGCATCGCCTGGACAGGGACTGCAGATGGCTACACCTTC
>-|TRBV5-1|TRBJ2-2|-
CASSLSSVNTGELFF
TGCGCCAGCAGCTTATCTAGCGTAAACACCGGGGAGCTGTTTTTT
>-|TRBV12-3/TRBV12-4|TRBJ1-2|-
CASSSRTRGSYGYTF
TGTGCCAGCAGTTCCCGCACAAGGGGCAGCTATGGCTACACCTTC
>-|TRBV4-1|TRBJ1-4|-
CASGVEVANEKLFF
TGCGCCAGTGGGGTGGAGGTTGCTAATGAAAAACTGTTTTTT
>few|TRBV4-2|TRBJ1-5|TRBD1
CASSQGGTGGSQPQHF
TGTGCCAGCAGCCAAGGGGGGACAGGGGGCTCTCAGCCCCAGCATTTT
>few|TRBV9|TRBJ2-1|-
CASSVEDYNEQFF
TGTGCCAGCAGCGTAGAAGACTACAATGAGCAGTTCTTC
>-|TRBV4-1|TRBJ2-1|TRBD2
CASSRVAGGSSYGEQFF
TGCGCCAGCAGCCGCGTAGCAGGCGGGAGTAGCTACGGTGAGCAGTTCTTC
>-|TRBV2|TRBJ2-3|-
CASSRRRTDTQYF
TGCGCCAGCAGTCGCCGACGCACAGATACGCAGTATTTT
>-|TRBV20-1|TRBJ2-1|TRBD2
CSAPTSGDNEQFF
TGCAGTGCTCCGACTAGCGGGGACAATGAGCAGTTCTTC